The clone carrying this TCR beta chain turned up a few times. In the study's own analysis: Amplification with reference gene primers provided the estimates of nucleated cell counts. The method was immunoSEQ multiplex PCR; TCRdb's version includes in-frame clones alone and lacks a portion of them. The DNA gave D and trimming, while V, J and clone size come from that table. The repertoire holds roughly 84,000 clones, with roughly 80% as singletons. This sample is drawn from a study of blood T cell repertoires in COVID-19. Study information: The United States, Italy and Spain provided the acute and convalescent COVID-19 samples. The analysed material was cDNA or gDNA that came from T cells, B-cell-depleted T cells, or PBMCs.

The receptor was derived from a woman aged 40 to 55 with active or convalescent COVID-19. The specimen was peripheral blood.

The CDR3 DNA follows: TGTGCCAGCAGCTTGGGGGACAGGGGCACAGATACGCAGTATTTT. Translation gives CASSLGDRGTDTQYF. The chain has TRBV5-6 and TRBJ2-3; 9 positions agree with TRBD1. V lost 0 bases to trimming and J lost 1 base; unmatched junction nucleotides: 0. CDR1 SGHDT and CDR2 YYEEEE come from the germline V gene. This CDR3 has 15 amino acids.